These T cell receptor beta chains were read from a single sample in a study. A single record per CDR3 protein comes from TCRdb applying MiXCR to the 5' RACE reads. The table records tens of thousands of distinct CDR3 sequences, less than 30% of them present only once. What was sequenced was memory CD4+ T cells sorted from a lymph node. The receptors come from a female donor with breast cancer. CDR3s include the opening cysteine and the closing phenylalanine or tryptophan. Fields, in order: V gene, J gene, D gene, clone size, CDR3 protein, CDR3 DNA. The D gene is left open where the match is weak. Only some rows state a clone size, as once, few, many or a class for expanded clones.

TRBV5-5,TRBJ1-5,NA,NA,CASSLGTAGSNQPQHF,TGTGCCAGCAGCTTGGGGACCGCAGGGAGCAATCAGCCCCAGCATTTT
TRBV10-3,TRBJ2-7,TRBD1,NA,CAIGGQASSYEQYF,TGTGCCATCGGGGGACAGGCTTCCTCCTACGAGCAGTACTTC
TRBV3-1,TRBJ1-1,TRBD1,NA,CASSPWDSSPTEAFF,TGTGCCAGCAGTCCTTGGGACAGCTCTCCCACTGAAGCTTTCTTT
TRBV10-3,TRBJ2-2,TRBD1,few,CAIPGTGWRNGELFF,TGTGCCATCCCGGGGACAGGGTGGAGGAATGGGGAGCTGTTTTTT
TRBV28,TRBJ2-2,NA,many,CASKSGGLGPGELFF,TGTGCCAGCAAGTCTGGGGGACTCGGACCCGGGGAGCTGTTTTTT
TRBV7-3,TRBJ2-3,NA,many,CASSLTGTDTQYF,TGTGCCAGCAGCCTCACAGGCACAGATACGCAGTATTTT
TRBV29-1,TRBJ2-1,TRBD2,few,CSVELAGESYNEQFF,TGCAGCGTTGAATTAGCGGGAGAGTCCTACAATGAGCAGTTCTTC
TRBV2,TRBJ1-5,NA,NA,CASSGIGLNQPQHF,TGTGCCAGCAGTGGGATCGGGCTCAATCAGCCCCAGCATTTT
TRBV11-2,TRBJ1-6,NA,NA,CASSSLHRNSPLHF,TGTGCCAGCAGCTCCTTGCATCGGAATTCACCCCTCCACTTT
TRBV28,TRBJ2-2,NA,NA,CASSGYAGPNTGELFF,TGTGCCAGCAGTGGATATGCGGGGCCGAACACCGGGGAGCTGTTTTTT
TRBV21-1,TRBJ1-6,NA,NA,CASSKGTGQGYSPLHF,TGTGCCAGCAGCAAAGGTACAGGACAGGGGTATTCACCCCTCCACTTT
TRBV6-2/TRBV6-3,TRBJ1-2,NA,NA,CASSYLEIHGYTF,TGTGCCAGCAGTTACCTGGAAATTCACGGCTACACCTTC
TRBV21-1,TRBJ2-7,NA,once,CASSPRSTADRAYEQYF,TGTGCCAGCAGCCCCCGATCGACGGCGGACAGAGCCTACGAGCAGTACTTC
TRBV5-1,TRBJ1-6,TRBD1,NA,CASSLDSGTGTNRALHF,TGCGCCAGCAGCTTGGATTCGGGGACAGGGACCAATAGGGCCCTCCACTTT
TRBV7-9,TRBJ1-5,NA,once,CASSSGQGPNQPQHF,TGTGCCAGCAGCTCCGGCCAGGGGCCCAATCAGCCCCAGCATTTT
TRBV20-1,TRBJ2-1,NA,NA,CSARGAERYNEQFF,TGCAGTGCTAGAGGGGCGGAGAGGTACAATGAGCAGTTCTTC
TRBV20-1,TRBJ2-1,TRBD2,NA,CSARDGLAGGPYNEQFF,TGCAGTGCTAGAGATGGGTTAGCGGGGGGGCCCTACAATGAGCAGTTCTTC
TRBV12-3/TRBV12-4,TRBJ2-1,TRBD2,NA,CASSSPGGRQFF,TGTGCCAGCAGTTCGCCGGGGGGTAGGCAGTTCTTC
TRBV3-1,TRBJ1-4,TRBD1,NA,CASRETGGTVEKLFF,TGTGCCAGCAGGGAAACAGGGGGAACGGTTGAAAAACTGTTTTTT
TRBV4-2,TRBJ2-2,TRBD2,few,CASSQAPGLAGDTGELFF,TGTGCCAGCAGCCAAGCCCCGGGACTAGCGGGAGACACCGGGGAGCTGTTTTTT
TRBV30,TRBJ2-1,TRBD2,few,CACNSPGLAGFNEQFF,TGTGCCTGCAACTCTCCGGGACTAGCGGGTTTTAATGAGCAGTTCTTC
TRBV9,TRBJ2-2,TRBD2,once,CAGSSRGDGAGELFF,TGTGCCGGCAGCTCGCGGGGGGATGGGGCCGGGGAGCTGTTTTTT
TRBV6-5,TRBJ1-6,TRBD1,few,CASRIDRVGNSPLHF,TGTGCCAGCAGAATCGACAGGGTCGGAAATTCACCCCTCCACTTT
TRBV5-6,TRBJ2-5,NA,NA,CASSSTETQYF,TGTGCCAGCAGCTCCACGGAGACCCAGTACTTC
TRBV11-2,TRBJ2-1,NA,few,CASSLGVIEFF,TGTGCCAGCAGCTTAGGAGTAATCGAGTTCTTC
TRBV12-3/TRBV12-4,TRBJ2-7,TRBD1,NA,CASSPGTGWGLNQDYEQYF,TGTGCCAGCAGTCCCGGGACAGGTTGGGGCCTCAACCAAGACTACGAGCAGTACTTC